The 17 T cell receptor beta chains below all came from one sample that was sequenced in a study of blood T cell repertoires in COVID-19. Only in-frame clones appear in the TCRdb table, and some are missing; sequencing was by immunoSEQ multiplex PCR. The data hold around 190,000 clones, with about 88% observed a single time. Sequenced material: peripheral blood. All receptors derive from a man aged 18 to 29 with active or convalescent COVID-19.

This clone was detected a few times. The rearrangement uses TRBV18 and TRBJ1-6; the match to TRBD1 covers 7 bases. The germline gives CDR1 KGHSH, CDR2 LQKENI. V shed 2 bases and J 10 bases; nucleotides not matched to a gene: 11. The CDR3 covers 16 residues. This CDR3 reads CASSPTGQAEPSPLHF. In DNA form, the CDR3 reads TGTGCCAGCTCACCAACTGGACAGGCCGAACCGTCACCCCTCCACTTT. The variable domain in full, with the rest retrieved from reference TRBV18 and TRBJ1-6, is NAGVMQNPRHLVRRRGQEARLRCSPMKGHSHVYWYRQLPEEGLKFMVYLQKENIIDESGMPKERFSAEFPKEGPSILRIQQVVRGDSAAYFCASSPTGQAEPSPLHFGNGTRLTVT.

Notes on this clone: This specimen includes other DNA sequences encoding the same CDR3. V is TRBV6-5 and J is TRBJ1-2, with a weak D call TRBD1 (5 bases). Trimming stripped 2 bases from V and 3 bases from J, with 7 bases between. Germline values: CDR1 MNHEY, CDR2 SVGAGI. This CDR3 is built from 13 residues. The CDR3: CASSYGADYGYTF. CDR3 coding DNA: TGTGCCAGCAGTTACGGGGCTGACTATGGCTACACCTTC.

This clone occurred once. This rearrangement joins TRBV9 to TRBJ1-3; 8 nucleotides match TRBD1. Germline-derived CDR1 and CDR2 are SGDLS and YYNGEE. J gave up 0 bases and V 3 bases, and 8 bases lay outside the gene matches. The CDR3 consists of 17 residues. The CDR3 loop reads CASSALTGGSSGNTIYF. DNA of the CDR3: TGTGCCAGCAGCGCCCTAACAGGGGGGAGCTCTGGAAACACCATATATTTT.

The V call is TRBV4-2, the J call TRBJ2-5; 11 bases match TRBD2. Trimming removed 5 bases from V and 1 base from J; junction bases left unmatched: 3. The germline V gene has CDR1 LGHNA and CDR2 YNFKEQ. The CDR3 extends over 15 amino acids. CDR3 DNA: TGTGCCAGCAGCACGGGGACTAGCGGCCAAGAGACCCAGTACTTC. Translation gives CASSTGTSGQETQYF.

V usage is TRBV4-2 and J usage is TRBJ2-6, with D uncertain. This CDR3 region has 16 residues. Germline V gene sequence: CDR1 LGHNA, CDR2 YNFKEQ. Trimming shortened V by 1 base and J by 2 bases, and 9 bases separated the two germline ends. The chain's CDR3 is CASSQVTVAGANVLTF. CDR3 in DNA: TGTGCCAGCAGCCAAGTAACGGTTGCTGGGGCCAACGTCCTGACTTTC.

This rearrangement joins TRBV27 to TRBJ2-7; 11 positions match TRBD2. In germline, CDR1 is MNHEY, CDR2 SMNVEV (reference sequence). V lost 6 bases and J lost 8; bases outside the gene matches: 3. The CDR3 contains 12 residues. The CDR3 reads CASSATSGKQYF. The CDR3 DNA reads TGTGCCAGCAGCGCGACTAGCGGGAAGCAGTACTTC.

V usage is TRBV29-1 and J usage is TRBJ1-2; D unresolved. V was trimmed by 7 bases and J by 5 bases, leaving 14 bases between them. This CDR3 is 12 amino acids long. Germline values: CDR1 SQVTM, CDR2 ANQGSEA. CDR3 sequence: CSARRVSYGYTF. The CDR3 coding sequence is TGCAGCGCACGCCGGGTCTCGTATGGCTACACCTTC.

The count of this clone is one. The chain is built from TRBV6-2 or TRBV6-3 and TRBJ1-4, with D unclear. The V and J ends lost 2 bases and 6 bases respectively, with 4 bases between them. The CDR3 loop spans 12 amino acids. Germline-derived CDR1 and CDR2 are MNHEY and SVGEGT. CDR3 sequence (DNA): TGTGCCAGCAGTTACCGTGATGAAAAACTGTTTTTT. Protein: CASSYRDEKLFF.

The chain joins TRBV19 to TRBJ2-2, with 8 bases that match TRBD1. CDR3 length: 17 amino acids. Trimming at V came to 3 bases and at J to 9 bases, leaving 15 bases not matched to a gene. CDR1 LNHDA and CDR2 SQIVND come from the germline V gene (reference sequence). The CDR3 protein is CASSIGYRGRSNWELFF. The CDR3 bases are TGTGCCAGTAGTATCGGATACAGGGGGAGATCTAACTGGGAGCTGTTTTTT. Full variable domain (rest looked up from reference TRBV19 and TRBJ2-2): DGGITQSPKYLFRKEGQNVTLSCEQNLNHDAMYWYRQDPGQGLRLIYYSQIVNDFQKGDIAEGYSVSREKKESFPLTVTSAQKNPTAFYLCASSIGYRGRSNWELFFGEGSRLTVL.

V usage is TRBV19 and J usage is TRBJ1-1, with D possibly matching TRBD1 (5 bases). This CDR3 region has 16 residues. The ends were cut back, 3 bases at V and 2 bases at J, with 16 bases in the middle. Germline V gives CDR1 LNHDA, CDR2 SQIVND (reference sequence). CDR3 DNA sequence: TGTGCCAGTAGTATTGTAGCTTTTGGGGCCAACACTGAAGCTTTCTTT. Protein sequence: CASSIVAFGANTEAFF.

This chain links TRBV5-1 with TRBJ1-2; 9 bases align to TRBD1. Germline assignment: CDR1 SGHRS and CDR2 YFSETQ. The CDR3 runs to 13 residues. The junction had 3 bases not matched to a gene; V was cut back by 3 bases and J by 6 bases. For the CDR3, the DNA is TGCGCCAGCAGCTGGGGACAGGGTAATGGCTACACCTTC. Its translation is CASSWGQGNGYTF. The complete variable domain, with remaining parts taken from reference TRBV5-1 and TRBJ1-2, reads KAGVTQTPRYLIKTRGQQVTLSCSPISGHRSVSWYQQTPGQGLQFLFEYFSETQRNKGNFPGRFSGRQFSNSRSEMNVSTLELGDSALYLCASSWGQGNGYTFGSGTRLTVV.

This clone was seen only once. The CDR3 nucleotides are TGTGCCAGCAGCTTATCCACAGTTAATGAAAAACTGTTTTTT. This translates into CASSLSTVNEKLFF. The chain has TRBV11-2 and TRBJ1-4; D is ambiguous. With 2 bases removed from V and 4 bases from J, the gap between germline ends came to 8 bases. Germline CDR1 is SGHAT and CDR2 is FQNNGV. The CDR3 extends over 14 amino acids. Looking up the rest from reference TRBV11-2 and TRBJ1-4 gives the full variable domain: EAGVAQSPRYKIIEKRQSVAFWCNPISGHATLYWYQQILGQGPKLLIQFQNNGVVDDSQLPKDRFSAERLKGVDSTLKIQPAKLEDSAVYLCASSLSTVNEKLFFGSGTQLSVL.

About this clone itself: Additional DNA sequences in this sample encode the identical CDR3. The rearrangement joins TRBV30 to TRBJ1-2, with 7 bases lining up with TRBD1. V shed 7 bases and J 3 bases; nucleotides not matched to a gene: 2. This CDR3 comprises 11 residues. Germline V lookup: CDR1 GTSNPN, CDR2 SVGIG (reference sequence). In DNA, the CDR3 is TGTGCCTCCGGGACAGACTATGGCTACACCTTC. The encoded protein is CASGTDYGYTF. The entire variable domain, with the rest obtained from reference TRBV30 and TRBJ1-2, is as follows: SQTIHQWPATLVQPVGSPLSLECTVEGTSNPNLYWYRQAAGRGLQLLFYSVGIGQISSEVPQNLSASRPQDRQFILSSKKLLLSDSGFYLCASGTDYGYTFGSGTRLTVV.

This chain uses TRBV30 with TRBJ2-5, with 10 bases fitting TRBD2. V lost 0 bases, J lost 5 bases, and 12 bases stayed unmatched. This CDR3 comprises 17 residues. CDR1 is GTSNPN, CDR2 SVGIG, per germline (reference sequence). The CDR3 protein is CAWSVPRTSGPLETQYF. DNA for the CDR3: TGTGCCTGGAGTGTACCACGGACTAGCGGACCTCTGGAGACCCAGTACTTC.

The chain has TRBV14 and TRBJ1-5, with D uncertain. The length of the CDR3 is 11 residues. Germline-derived CDR1 and CDR2 are SGHDN and FVKESK. V dropped 3 bases and J dropped 6 bases, with 3 bases sitting between them. CDR3: CASSHFQPQHF. CDR3 nucleotide sequence: TGTGCCAGCAGCCACTTTCAGCCCCAGCATTTT.

This sequence joins TRBV5-1 and TRBJ1-5; D call uncertain. CDR3 length equals 14 residues. V lost 1 base and J 4 bases, leaving 9 bases between the germline ends. Germline lookup yields CDR1 SGHRS and CDR2 YFSETQ. The CDR3 region is CASSLTAGNQPQHF. The CDR3 DNA is TGCGCCAGCAGCTTGACTGCGGGTAATCAGCCCCAGCATTTT.

The chain has TRBV20-1 and TRBJ2-2; D possibly corresponds to TRBD2 (5 bases). Germline V gene data show CDR1 as DFQATT and CDR2 as SNEGSKA (reference sequence). There are 14 residues in the CDR3. Trimming pared 3 bases from V and 6 bases from J, leaving 14 bases between. As DNA, the CDR3 is TGCAGTGCTAGTACGCCGGGGATTCCCGGGGAGCTGTTTTTT. This sequence encodes CSASTPGIPGELFF.